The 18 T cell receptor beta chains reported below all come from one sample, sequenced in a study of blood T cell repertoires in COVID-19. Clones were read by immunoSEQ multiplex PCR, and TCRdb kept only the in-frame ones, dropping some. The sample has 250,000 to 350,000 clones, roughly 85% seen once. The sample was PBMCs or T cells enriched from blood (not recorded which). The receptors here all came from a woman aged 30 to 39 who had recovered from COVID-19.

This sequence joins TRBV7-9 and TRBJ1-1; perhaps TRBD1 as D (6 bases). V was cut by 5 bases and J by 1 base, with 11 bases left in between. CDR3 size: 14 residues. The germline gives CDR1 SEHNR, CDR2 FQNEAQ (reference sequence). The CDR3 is CASSAQTGNTEAFF. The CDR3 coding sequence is TGTGCCAGCAGCGCCCAGACAGGGAACACTGAAGCTTTCTTT.

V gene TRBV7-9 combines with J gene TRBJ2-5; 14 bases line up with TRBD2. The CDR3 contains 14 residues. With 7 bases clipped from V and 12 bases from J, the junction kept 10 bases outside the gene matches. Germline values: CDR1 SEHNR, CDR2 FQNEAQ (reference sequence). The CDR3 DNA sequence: TGTGCCAGCAAACAGACTAGCGGGGGGGCTCCAGAGTACTTC. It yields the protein CASKQTSGGAPEYF.

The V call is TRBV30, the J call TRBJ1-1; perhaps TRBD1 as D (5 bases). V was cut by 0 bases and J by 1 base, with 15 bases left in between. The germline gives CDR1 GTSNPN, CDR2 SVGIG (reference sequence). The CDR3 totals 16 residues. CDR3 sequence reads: CAWSVKSAGRNTEAFF. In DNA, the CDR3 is TGTGCCTGGAGTGTAAAGTCGGCAGGGCGGAACACTGAAGCTTTCTTT. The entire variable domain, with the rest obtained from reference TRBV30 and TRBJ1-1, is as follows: SQTIHQWPATLVQPVGSPLSLECTVEGTSNPNLYWYRQAAGRGLQLLFYSVGIGQISSEVPQNLSASRPQDRQFILSSKKLLLSDSGFYLCAWSVKSAGRNTEAFFGQGTRLTVV.

As DNA, the CDR3 is TGTGCCAGCAGCGCCCCCCCGGGACATCCGGGGGAGACCCAGTACTTC. It translates to CASSAPPGHPGETQYF. This chain links TRBV9 with TRBJ2-5; D may be TRBD1 (6 bases). Germline-derived CDR1 and CDR2 are SGDLS and YYNGEE. The CDR3 sequence is 16 residues long. The V end lost 3 bases, the J end lost 5 bases, and 20 bases lay between the germline ends.

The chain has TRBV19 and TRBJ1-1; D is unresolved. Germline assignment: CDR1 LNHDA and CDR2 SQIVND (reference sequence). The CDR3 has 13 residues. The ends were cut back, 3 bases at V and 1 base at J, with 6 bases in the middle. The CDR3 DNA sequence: TGTGCCAGTAGTATTTTCGGGAACACTGAAGCTTTCTTT. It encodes CASSIFGNTEAFF.

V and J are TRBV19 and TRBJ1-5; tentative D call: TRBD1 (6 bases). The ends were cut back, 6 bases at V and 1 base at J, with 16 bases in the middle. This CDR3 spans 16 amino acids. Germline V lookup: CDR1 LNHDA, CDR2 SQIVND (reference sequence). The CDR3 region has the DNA TGTGCCAGTAGGATCCCTGGGGGCGGAAGCAATCAGCCCCAGCATTTT. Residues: CASRIPGGGSNQPQHF.

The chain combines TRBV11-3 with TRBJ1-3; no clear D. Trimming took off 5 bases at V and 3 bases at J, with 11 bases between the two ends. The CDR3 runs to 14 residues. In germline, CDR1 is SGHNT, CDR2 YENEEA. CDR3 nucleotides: TGTGCCAGCAGCCTATATTTTGGTGGAAACACCATATATTTT. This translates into CASSLYFGGNTIYF. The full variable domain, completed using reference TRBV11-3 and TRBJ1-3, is EAGVVQSPRYKIIEKKQPVAFWCNPISGHNTLYWYLQNLGQGPELLIRYENEEAVDDSQLPKDRFSAERLKGVDSTLKIQPAELGDSAVYLCASSLYFGGNTIYFGEGSWLTVV.

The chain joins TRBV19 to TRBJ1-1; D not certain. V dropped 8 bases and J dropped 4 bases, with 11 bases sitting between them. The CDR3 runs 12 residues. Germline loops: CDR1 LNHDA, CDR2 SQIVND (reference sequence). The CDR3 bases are TGTGCCAGTGGCCGGGTGGGCACTGAAGCTTTCTTT. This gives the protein CASGRVGTEAFF. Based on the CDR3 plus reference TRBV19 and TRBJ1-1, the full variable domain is DGGITQSPKYLFRKEGQNVTLSCEQNLNHDAMYWYRQDPGQGLRLIYYSQIVNDFQKGDIAEGYSVSREKKESFPLTVTSAQKNPTAFYLCASGRVGTEAFFGQGTRLTVV.

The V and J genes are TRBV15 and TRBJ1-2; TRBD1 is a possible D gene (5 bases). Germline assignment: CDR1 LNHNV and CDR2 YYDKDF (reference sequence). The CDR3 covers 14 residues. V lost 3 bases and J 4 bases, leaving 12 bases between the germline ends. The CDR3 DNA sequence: TGTGCCACCAGCAGTACACCAGGGTTCTATGGCTACACCTTC. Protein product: CATSSTPGFYGYTF.

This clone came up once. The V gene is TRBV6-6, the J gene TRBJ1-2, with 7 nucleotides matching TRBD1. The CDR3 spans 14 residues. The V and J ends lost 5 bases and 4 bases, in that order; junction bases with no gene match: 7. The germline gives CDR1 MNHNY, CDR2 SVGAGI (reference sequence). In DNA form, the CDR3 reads TGTGCCAGCAGTCAGTCCGGGACAGTCTATGGCTACACCTTC. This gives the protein CASSQSGTVYGYTF.

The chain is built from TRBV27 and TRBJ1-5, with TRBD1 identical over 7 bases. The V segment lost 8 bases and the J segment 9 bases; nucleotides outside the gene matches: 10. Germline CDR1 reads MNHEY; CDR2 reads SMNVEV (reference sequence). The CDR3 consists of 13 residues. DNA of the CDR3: TGTGCCAGCGGACAGGCGGGTCTTTGGCCCCAGCATTTT. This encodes CASGQAGLWPQHF.

CDR3: CASRGTGGTYSNQPQHF. The CDR3 nucleotides are TGTGCCAGCAGGGGGACAGGGGGGACATATAGCAATCAGCCCCAGCATTTT. The V gene is TRBV28, the J gene TRBJ1-5; 11 bases align to TRBD1. Looked up from germline, CDR1 is MDHEN and CDR2 is SYDVKM. The CDR3 is 17 amino acids. V trimming: 6 bases; J trimming: 0 bases; junction bases outside the gene matches: 7.

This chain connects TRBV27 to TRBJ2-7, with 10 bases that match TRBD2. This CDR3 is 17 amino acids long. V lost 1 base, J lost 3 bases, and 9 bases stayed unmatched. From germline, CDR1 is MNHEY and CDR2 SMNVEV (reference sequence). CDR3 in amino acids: CASSLFSGTSVDYEQYF. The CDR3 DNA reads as TGTGCCAGCAGTTTATTTTCCGGGACTAGCGTTGACTACGAGCAGTACTTC.

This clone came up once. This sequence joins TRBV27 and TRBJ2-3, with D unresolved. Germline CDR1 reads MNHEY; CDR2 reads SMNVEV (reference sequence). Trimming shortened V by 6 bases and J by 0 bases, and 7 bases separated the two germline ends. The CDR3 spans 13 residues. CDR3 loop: CASRALSTDTQYF. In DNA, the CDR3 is TGTGCCAGCAGGGCCCTTAGCACAGATACGCAGTATTTT.

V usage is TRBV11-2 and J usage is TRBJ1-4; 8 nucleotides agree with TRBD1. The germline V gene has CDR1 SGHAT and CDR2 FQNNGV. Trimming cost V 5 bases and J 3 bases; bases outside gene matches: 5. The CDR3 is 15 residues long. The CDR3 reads CASSLRGPSNEKLFF. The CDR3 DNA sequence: TGTGCCAGCAGCCTCAGGGGGCCTTCTAATGAAAAACTGTTTTTT.

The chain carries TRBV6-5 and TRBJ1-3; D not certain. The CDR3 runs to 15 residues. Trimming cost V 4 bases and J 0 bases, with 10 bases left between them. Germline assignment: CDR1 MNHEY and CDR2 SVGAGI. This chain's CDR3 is CASSSALISGNTIYF. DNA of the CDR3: TGTGCCAGCAGTTCGGCACTAATCTCTGGAAACACCATATATTTT.

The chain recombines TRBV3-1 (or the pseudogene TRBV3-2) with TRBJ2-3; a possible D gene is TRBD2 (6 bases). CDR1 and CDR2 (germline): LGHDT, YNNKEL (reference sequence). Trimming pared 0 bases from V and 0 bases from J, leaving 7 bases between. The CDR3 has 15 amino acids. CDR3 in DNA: TGTGCCAGCAGCCAAGAAGGGACTAGCACAGATACGCAGTATTTT. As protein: CASSQEGTSTDTQYF.

CDR3 DNA: TGTGCCAGCAGCTTAGGCGGCAGGGCTTGGGAGACCCAGTACTTC. Encoded protein: CASSLGGRAWETQYF. The gene calls are TRBV7-2 and TRBJ2-5, with D tentatively TRBD1 (5 bases). V was cut by 1 base and J by 5 bases, with 14 bases left in between. Germline CDR1 and CDR2: SGHTA and FQGNSA. The CDR3 has 15 residues.